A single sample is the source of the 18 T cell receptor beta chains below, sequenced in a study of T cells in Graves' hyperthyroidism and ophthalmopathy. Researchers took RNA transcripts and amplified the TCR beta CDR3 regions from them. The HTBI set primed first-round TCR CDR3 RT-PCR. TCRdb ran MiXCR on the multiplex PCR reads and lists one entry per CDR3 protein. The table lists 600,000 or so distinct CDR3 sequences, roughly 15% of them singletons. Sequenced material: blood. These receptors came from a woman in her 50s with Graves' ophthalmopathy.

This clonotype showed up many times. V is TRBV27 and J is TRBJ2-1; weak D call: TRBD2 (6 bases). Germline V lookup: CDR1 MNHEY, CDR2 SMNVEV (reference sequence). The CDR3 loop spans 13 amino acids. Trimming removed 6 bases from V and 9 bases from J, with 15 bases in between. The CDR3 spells CASRIALGGEQFF. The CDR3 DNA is TGTGCCAGCAGAATTGCGTTGGGGGGTGAGCAGTTCTTC.

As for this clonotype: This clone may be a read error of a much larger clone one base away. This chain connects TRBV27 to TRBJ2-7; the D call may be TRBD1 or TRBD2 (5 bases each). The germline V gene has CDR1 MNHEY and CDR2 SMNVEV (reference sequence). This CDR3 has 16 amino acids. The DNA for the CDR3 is TGTGCCAGCAGTTTATCTGCCCCCGGGACGACCTACGAGCGGTACTTC. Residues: CASSLSAPGTTYERYF.

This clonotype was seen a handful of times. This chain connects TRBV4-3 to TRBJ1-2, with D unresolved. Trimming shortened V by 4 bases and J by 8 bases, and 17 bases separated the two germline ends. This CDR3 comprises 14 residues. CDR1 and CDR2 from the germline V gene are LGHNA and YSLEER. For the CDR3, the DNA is TGCGCCAGCAGCCGGAGTCGTCGGTCGGACGGCTACACCTTC. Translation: CASSRSRRSDGYTF.

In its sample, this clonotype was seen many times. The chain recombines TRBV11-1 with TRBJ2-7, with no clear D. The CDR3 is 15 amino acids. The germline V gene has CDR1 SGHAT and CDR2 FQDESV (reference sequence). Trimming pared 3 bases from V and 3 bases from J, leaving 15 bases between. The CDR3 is CASSFGPYLIYEQYF. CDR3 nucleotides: TGTGCCAGCAGCTTCGGGCCGTACCTGATCTACGAGCAGTACTTC.

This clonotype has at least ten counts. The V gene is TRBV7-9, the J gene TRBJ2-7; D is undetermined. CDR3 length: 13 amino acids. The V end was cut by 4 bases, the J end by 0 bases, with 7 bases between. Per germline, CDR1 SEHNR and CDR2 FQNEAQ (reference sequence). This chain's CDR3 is CASSWVSSYEQYF. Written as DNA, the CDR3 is TGTGCCAGCAGCTGGGTTAGCTCCTACGAGCAGTACTTC.

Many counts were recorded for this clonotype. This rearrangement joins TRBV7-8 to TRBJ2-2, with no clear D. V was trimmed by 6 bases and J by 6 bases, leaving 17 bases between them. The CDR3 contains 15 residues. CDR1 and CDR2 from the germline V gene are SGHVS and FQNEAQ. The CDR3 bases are TGTGCCAGCAGTCCGATTCCTCAATCGGCCGGGGAGCTGTTTTTT. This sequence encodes CASSPIPQSAGELFF.

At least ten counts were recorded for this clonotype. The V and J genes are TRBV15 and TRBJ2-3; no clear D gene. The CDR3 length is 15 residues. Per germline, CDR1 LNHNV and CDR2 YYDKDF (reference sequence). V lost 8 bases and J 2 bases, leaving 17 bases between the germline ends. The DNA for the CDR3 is TGTGCCACCGGAGTCTCCGTTCAAATCACAGATACGCAGTATTTT. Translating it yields CATGVSVQITDTQYF.

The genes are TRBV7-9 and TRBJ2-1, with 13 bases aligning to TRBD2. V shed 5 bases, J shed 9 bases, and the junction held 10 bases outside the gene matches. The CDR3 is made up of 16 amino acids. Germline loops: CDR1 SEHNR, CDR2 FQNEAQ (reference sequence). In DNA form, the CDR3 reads TGTGCCAGCAGCCCAGGACTAGCGGGAGATAGTTTTGAGCAGTTCTTC. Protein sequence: CASSPGLAGDSFEQFF.

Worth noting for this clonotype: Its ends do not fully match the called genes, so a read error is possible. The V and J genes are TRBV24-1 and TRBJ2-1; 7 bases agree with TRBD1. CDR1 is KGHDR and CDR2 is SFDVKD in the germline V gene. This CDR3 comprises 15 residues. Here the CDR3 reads CATSEPDRALNGQFF. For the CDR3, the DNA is TGTGCCACCAGTGAACCTGACAGGGCGCTTAATGGGCAGTTCTTC.

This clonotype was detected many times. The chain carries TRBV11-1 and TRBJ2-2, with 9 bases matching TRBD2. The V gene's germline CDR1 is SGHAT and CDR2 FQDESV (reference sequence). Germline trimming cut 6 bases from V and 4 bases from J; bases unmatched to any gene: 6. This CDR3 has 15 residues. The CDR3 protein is CASSMGLAGTGELFF. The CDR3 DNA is TGTGCCAGCAGTATGGGACTAGCTGGCACCGGGGAGCTGTTTTTT. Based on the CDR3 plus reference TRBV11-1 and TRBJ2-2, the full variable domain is EAEVAQSPRYKITEKSQAVAFWCDPISGHATLYWYRQILGQGPELLVQFQDESVVDDSQLPKDRFSAERLKGVDSTLKIQPAELGDSAMYLCASSMGLAGTGELFFGEGSRLTVL.

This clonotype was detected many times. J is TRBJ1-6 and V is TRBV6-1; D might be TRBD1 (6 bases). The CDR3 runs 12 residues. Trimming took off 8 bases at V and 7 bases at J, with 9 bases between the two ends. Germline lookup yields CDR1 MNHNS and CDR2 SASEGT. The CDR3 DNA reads TGTGCCAGCGCCACAGGGAATTCACCCCTCCACTTT. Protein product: CASATGNSPLHF.

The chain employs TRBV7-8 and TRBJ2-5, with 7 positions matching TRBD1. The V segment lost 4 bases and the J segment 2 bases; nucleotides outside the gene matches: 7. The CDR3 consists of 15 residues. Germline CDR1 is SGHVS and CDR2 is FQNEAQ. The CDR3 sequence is CASSSGPGQQETQYF. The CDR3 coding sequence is TGTGCCAGCAGCTCTGGGCCGGGACAGCAAGAGACCCAGTACTTC.

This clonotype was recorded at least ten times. CDR3 coding DNA: TGTGCCAGCAGTTTTGGTGGGAGTAATCAGCCCCAGCATTTT. Translation gives CASSFGGSNQPQHF. This rearrangement joins TRBV28 to TRBJ1-5; no clear D gene. V lost 3 bases to trimming and J lost 4 bases, with 10 bases between them. Germline values: CDR1 MDHEN, CDR2 SYDVKM. The CDR3 runs 14 residues.

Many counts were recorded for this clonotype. CDR3 sequence: CASSPQQTGTKTYNEQFF. The CDR3 bases are TGTGCCAGCTCACCACAGCAAACCGGGACAAAAACCTACAATGAGCAGTTCTTC. This chain uses TRBV18 with TRBJ2-1; a possible D gene is TRBD1 (6 bases). Trimming cost V 1 base and J 2 bases, with 18 bases left between them. The germline V gene encodes CDR1 KGHSH and CDR2 LQKENI. The CDR3 runs 18 residues.

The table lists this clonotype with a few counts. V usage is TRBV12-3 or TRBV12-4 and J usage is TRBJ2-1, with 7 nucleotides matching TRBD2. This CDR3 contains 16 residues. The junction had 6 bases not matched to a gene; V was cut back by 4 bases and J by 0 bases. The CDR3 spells CASSSPSGFSYNEQFF. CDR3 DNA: TGTGCCAGCAGTTCACCTAGCGGATTCTCCTACAATGAGCAGTTCTTC.

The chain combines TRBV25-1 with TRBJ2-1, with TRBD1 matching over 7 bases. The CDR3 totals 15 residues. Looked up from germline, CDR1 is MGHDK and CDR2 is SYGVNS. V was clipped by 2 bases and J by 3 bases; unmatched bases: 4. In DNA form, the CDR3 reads TGTGCCAGCAGTGAACGGACAGGCGTCTACAATGAGCAGTTCTTC. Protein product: CASSERTGVYNEQFF.

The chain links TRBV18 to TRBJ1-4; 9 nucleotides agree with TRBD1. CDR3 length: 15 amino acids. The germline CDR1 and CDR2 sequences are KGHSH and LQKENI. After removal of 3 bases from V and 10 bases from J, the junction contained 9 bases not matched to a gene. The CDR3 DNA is TGTGCCAGCTCACCGGTTTGGGACAGGGCGGTAAAACTGTTTTTT. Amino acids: CASSPVWDRAVKLFF.

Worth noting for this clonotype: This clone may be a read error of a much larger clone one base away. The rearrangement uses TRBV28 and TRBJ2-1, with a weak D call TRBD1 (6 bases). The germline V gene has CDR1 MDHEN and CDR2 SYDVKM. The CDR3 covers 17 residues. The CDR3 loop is CAGSPTQGLVGSNEQFF. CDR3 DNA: TGTGCCGGCAGCCCTACCCAGGGGCTAGTAGGTAGCAATGAGCAGTTCTTC.